This is a list of T cell receptor beta chains from one sample in a study of T cell responses to AZD1222 COVID-19 vaccine. Assay used: immunoSEQ multiplex PCR; TCRdb lists only in-frame clones, some missing. The table has approximately 180,000 clones, 90% seen once. The material was peripheral blood, obtained on day 0 of AZD1222 vaccination. The receptors originated from an adult in good health. The CDR3 runs from the conserved cysteine through the conserved F or W. A D gene is named only where the DNA matches it firmly.

J gene,D gene,V gene,CDR3 protein,CDR3 DNA
TRBJ1-2,NA,TRBV7-9,CASSLDRSIFGYTF,TGTGCCAGCAGCTTAGACAGGTCCATCTTTGGCTACACCTTC
TRBJ1-2,NA,TRBV27,CASSMSRGGGYTF,TGTGCCAGCAGTATGTCCAGGGGAGGTGGCTACACCTTC
TRBJ2-7,NA,TRBV10-3,CAISESIVEQYF,TGTGCCATCAGTGAGTCGATAGTCGAGCAGTACTTC
TRBJ2-2,NA,TRBV15,CATSKGGANTGELFF,TGTGCCACCAGCAAAGGGGGGGCGAACACCGGGGAGCTGTTTTTT
TRBJ1-4,TRBD1,TRBV7-9,CASSAGQGLNEKLFF,TGTGCCAGCAGCGCAGGACAGGGGCTAAATGAAAAACTGTTTTTT
TRBJ2-2,NA,TRBV19,CASSLMGPTGFTGELFF,TGTGCCAGTAGTCTCATGGGACCAACGGGCTTTACCGGGGAGCTGTTTTTT
TRBJ1-5,TRBD1,TRBV20-1,CSASKQGIGNQPQHF,TGCAGTGCGAGTAAACAGGGGATTGGCAATCAGCCCCAGCATTTT
TRBJ1-5,NA,TRBV6-5,CASSLTGPGNQPQHF,TGTGCCAGCAGCCTCACAGGTCCGGGCAATCAGCCCCAGCATTTT
TRBJ2-7,NA,TRBV5-5,CASSLTGTPAYEQYF,TGTGCCAGCAGCTTAACCGGGACGCCCGCCTACGAGCAGTACTTC
TRBJ2-5,TRBD2,TRBV12-3/TRBV12-4,CASSAREGETQYF,TGTGCCAGCAGTGCTCGGGAGGGTGAGACCCAGTACTTC
TRBJ1-2,NA,TRBV18,CASSPIPQSGGEEIYGYTF,TGTGCCAGCTCACCTATTCCCCAGTCTGGCGGGGAGGAAATCTATGGCTACACCTTC
TRBJ2-2,NA,TRBV5-1,CASSLDASFSGELFF,TGCGCCAGCAGCTTGGACGCTAGCTTCAGCGGGGAGCTGTTTTTT